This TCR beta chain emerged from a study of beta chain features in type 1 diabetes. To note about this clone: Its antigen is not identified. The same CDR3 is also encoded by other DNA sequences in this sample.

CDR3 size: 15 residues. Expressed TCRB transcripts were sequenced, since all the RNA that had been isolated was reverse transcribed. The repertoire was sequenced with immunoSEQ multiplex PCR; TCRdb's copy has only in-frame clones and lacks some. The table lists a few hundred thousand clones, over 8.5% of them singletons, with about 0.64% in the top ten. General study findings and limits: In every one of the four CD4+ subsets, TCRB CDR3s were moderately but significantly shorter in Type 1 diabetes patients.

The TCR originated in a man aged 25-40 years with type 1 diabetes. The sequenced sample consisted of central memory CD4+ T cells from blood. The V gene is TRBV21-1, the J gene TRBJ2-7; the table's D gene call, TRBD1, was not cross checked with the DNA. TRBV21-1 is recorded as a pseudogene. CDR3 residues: CASSKGRDRVYEQYF. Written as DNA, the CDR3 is TGTGCCAGCAGCAAAGGGCGGGACAGGGTGTACGAGCAATACTTC.